This T cell receptor (beta chain) was obtained from a study of cytomegalovirus exposure and HLA in healthy donors. Whole-study findings and limits: Most TCRs appeared rarely, but some public TCRs recurred in many donors.

This CDR3 has 14 residues. CDR1 and CDR2 from the germline V gene are SQVTM and ANQGSEA. Trimming at V came to 6 bases and at J to 2 bases, leaving 9 bases not matched to a gene. Turning to this clone: Its antigen is not identified.

Method: immunoSEQ multiplex PCR; TCRdb's copy keeps in-frame clones and lacks some. The sample lists fewer than 200,000 clones; around nine tenths were seen once. The receptor was derived from a man between 18 and 35 years old in good health and CMV-seropositive. The sequencing sample was made of PBMCs. The chain links TRBV29-1 to TRBJ1-2, with 7 bases that match TRBD1. This CDR3 is CSVLSGQRNYGYTF. CDR3 DNA sequence: TGCAGCGTATTGTCGGGACAGCGGAACTATGGCTACACCTTC.